These 24 T cell receptor beta chains originate from one sample sequenced in a study of T-cell reconstitution after alpha-beta-depleted transplantation in children (dated by TCRdb to about 2016). The intended sense of this specimen's treatment or condition label: allogeneic hematopoietic cell transplantation with graft depleted of TCRalphabeta T cells and CD19 B cells. Library method: PCR. Instrument used: Illumina HiSeq 2500. Molecular barcoding was employed in the preparation of TCR libraries, with unique molecular identifiers being used to normalize TCRbeta repertoire quantification. TCRdb reanalyzed the raw reads on its own, using fastp at Q25 for trimming and MiXCR for clone calling, and kept in-frame beta chains. Rows with a matching CDR3 protein are joined into one entry that keeps the most common DNA and genes. The sample table shows a few hundred thousand distinct CDR3 sequences, and 5.5% to 7% are seen once. The ten largest clonotypes hold 5% to 6.5% of the sample.

The material was PBMCs, obtained before TCRalphabeta/CD19-depleted stem cell transplant. The receptors were sampled from a boy aged 2 to 10 with acute lymphoblastic leukemia, due to receive a stem cell transplant.

This clonotype was detected ten times or more. The chain employs TRBV29-1 and TRBJ1-2; possibly TRBD1 for D (5 bases). The CDR3 contains 11 residues. Germline values: CDR1 SQVTM, CDR2 ANQGSEA. CDR3 nucleotides: TGCAGTACCGGGACGGCCTATGGCTACACCTTC. Its protein product is CSTGTAYGYTF.

V gene TRBV2 combines with J gene TRBJ2-5; a weak D match, TRBD1 (6 bases). Between the trimmed V and J ends, which lost 6 bases and 5 bases, there was a span of 16 bases. The CDR3 is 14 amino acids. Germline CDR1 SNHLY, CDR2 FYNNEI. The CDR3 reads CASSKTRGRETQYF. The CDR3 nucleotides are TGTGCCAGCAGCAAAACCAGGGGACGTGAGACCCAGTACTTC. Looking up the rest from reference TRBV2 and TRBJ2-5 gives the full variable domain: EPEVTQTPSHQVTQMGQEVILRCVPISNHLYFYWYRQILGQKVEFLVSFYNNEISEKSEIFDDQFSVERPDGSNFTLKIRSTKLEDSAMYFCASSKTRGRETQYFGPGTRLLVL.

This clonotype has at least ten counts. The genes are TRBV6-5 and TRBJ1-1, with D perhaps TRBD1 (6 bases). This CDR3 has 15 residues. CDR1 and CDR2 from the germline V gene are MNHEY and SVGAGI. Trimming removed 0 bases from V and 4 bases from J, with 12 bases in between. CDR3 residues: CASSYSPGDSTEAFF. As DNA, the CDR3 is TGTGCCAGCAGTTACTCCCCAGGGGATAGCACTGAAGCTTTCTTT.

This clonotype occurred many times. The rearrangement links TRBV7-9 to TRBJ2-6, with D maybe TRBD1 (6 bases). The germline gives CDR1 SEHNR, CDR2 FQNEAQ (reference sequence). Deletions cut 1 base from V and 2 bases from J, with 6 bases between. CDR3 length: 15 amino acids. Here the CDR3 DNA reads TGTGCCAGCAGCTTAGGGGACACTGGGGCCAACGTCCTGACTTTC. Its translation: CASSLGDTGANVLTF. The variable domain in full, with the rest retrieved from reference TRBV7-9 and TRBJ2-6, is DTGVSQNPRHKITKRGQNVTFRCDPISEHNRLYWYRQTLGQGPEFLTYFQNEAQLEKSRLLSDRFSAERPKGSFSTLEIQRTEQGDSAMYLCASSLGDTGANVLTFGAGSRLTVL.

This clonotype was detected ten times or more. The chain combines TRBV15 with TRBJ1-1; maybe TRBD1 (5 bases). This CDR3 spans 14 amino acids. Germline V lookup: CDR1 LNHNV, CDR2 YYDKDF (reference sequence). V shed 6 bases and J shed 2 bases, with 13 bases lying between them. CDR3 nucleotide sequence: TGTGCCACCAGAGCAGGGAAAGGTAACACTGAAGCTTTCTTT. Translating gives CATRAGKGNTEAFF.

V and J are TRBV13 and TRBJ2-1; D remains unclear. The CDR3 sequence is 12 residues long. Germline V lookup: CDR1 PRHDT, CDR2 FYEKMQ (reference sequence). Trimming removed 3 bases at V and 0 bases at J, with 0 bases between. CDR3 sequence: CASSFSYNEQFF. CDR3 coding DNA: TGTGCCAGCAGCTTCTCCTACAATGAGCAGTTCTTC.

The table lists this clonotype with many counts. The chain joins TRBV29-1 to TRBJ2-5; D not resolved. Trimming shortened V by 6 bases and J by 5 bases, and 10 bases separated the two germline ends. CDR3 length: 11 residues. The germline V gene has CDR1 SQVTM and CDR2 ANQGSEA. Written as DNA, the CDR3 is TGCAGCGTCTTGTTCGTGGAGACCCAGTACTTC. Translating gives CSVLFVETQYF.

The table lists this clonotype with many counts. V is TRBV29-1 and J is TRBJ2-5; maybe TRBD1 (6 bases). This CDR3 spans 14 amino acids. CDR1 is SQVTM and CDR2 is ANQGSEA in the germline V gene. V was cut by 8 bases and J by 5 bases, with 21 bases left in between. CDR3: CSTYRQVVMETQYF. CDR3 nucleotides: TGCAGCACTTATCGACAGGTAGTTATGGAGACCCAGTACTTC.

This clonotype was counted between two and nine times. The chain uses TRBV7-3 and TRBJ1-1, with 7 nucleotides matching TRBD1. With 5 bases clipped from V and 2 bases from J, the junction kept 5 bases outside the gene matches. The CDR3 has 14 amino acids. Germline CDR1 SGHTA, CDR2 FQGTGA. The CDR3 region has the DNA TGTGCCAGCAGCATCGACAGGGTCAACACTGAAGCTTTCTTT. It codes for CASSIDRVNTEAFF. The full variable domain, with the rest looked up from reference TRBV7-3 and TRBJ1-1, is GAGVSQTPSNKVTEKGKYVELRCDPISGHTALYWYRQSLGQGPEFLIYFQGTGAADDSGLPNDRFFAVRPEGSVSTLKIQRTERGDSAVYLCASSIDRVNTEAFFGQGTRLTVV.

This clonotype was observed a handful of times. The chain employs TRBV28 and TRBJ1-1; D not resolved. This CDR3 comprises 11 residues. From germline, CDR1 is MDHEN and CDR2 SYDVKM. The V end was cut by 5 bases, the J end by 4 bases, with 5 bases between. The CDR3 reads CASSPRTEAFF. CDR3 in DNA: TGTGCCAGCAGTCCCCGCACTGAAGCTTTCTTT.

This clonotype was detected ten times or more. This chain joins TRBV28 and TRBJ2-1, with no clear D. Between the trimmed V and J ends, which lost 6 bases and 9 bases, there was a span of 12 bases. Germline V gives CDR1 MDHEN, CDR2 SYDVKM. CDR3 length: 12 amino acids. The CDR3 DNA is TGTGCCAGCAGCACGGGTGTTTTTGAGCAGTTCTTC. Its translation is CASSTGVFEQFF.

The sample holds many counts of this clonotype. V gene TRBV29-1 combines with J gene TRBJ2-7, with D tentatively TRBD2 (6 bases). Trimming took off 6 bases at V and 6 bases at J, with 18 bases between the two ends. The CDR3 covers 13 residues. Looked up from germline, CDR1 is SQVTM and CDR2 is ANQGSEA. CDR3 in amino acids: CSVARDSISEQYF. In DNA form, the CDR3 reads TGCAGCGTGGCCCGGGACTCTATTTCCGAGCAGTACTTC.

This clonotype occurred many times. The genes are TRBV5-1 and TRBJ2-2; 11 bases are shared with TRBD2. Germline V gene sequence: CDR1 SGHRS, CDR2 YFSETQ. Germline trimming cut 4 bases from V and 5 bases from J; bases unmatched to any gene: 7. The CDR3 has 16 residues. This CDR3 reads CASSATSGGPTGELFF. For the CDR3, the DNA is TGCGCCAGCAGCGCCACTAGCGGGGGTCCGACCGGGGAGCTGTTTTTT.

The chain carries TRBV7-8 and TRBJ2-2, with no clear D. CDR3 length: 16 amino acids. The germline gives CDR1 SGHVS, CDR2 FQNEAQ. V was pared by 1 base and J by 5 bases, with 14 bases between. The CDR3 spells CASSLVGVVGTGELFF. CDR3 coding DNA: TGTGCCAGCAGCTTAGTTGGGGTCGTAGGTACCGGGGAGCTGTTTTTT.

The rearrangement links TRBV20-1 to TRBJ1-6; 8 bases agree with TRBD1. Trimming took 0 bases from V and 5 from J; bases not matched to a gene: 6. Germline lookup yields CDR1 DFQATT and CDR2 SNEGSKA (reference sequence). The CDR3 spans 16 residues. The CDR3 reads CSARDKQGVDNSPLHF. The CDR3 DNA follows: TGCAGTGCTAGAGATAAACAGGGGGTAGATAATTCACCCCTCCACTTT.

About this clonotype itself: This may arise from a read error, as a much more abundant clone is one base away. The chain carries TRBV7-9 and TRBJ2-3; unclear D gene. Germline assignment: CDR1 SEHNR and CDR2 FQNEAQ (reference sequence). CDR3 size: 16 residues. The chain's CDR3 is CDSSFFGETATDTQYF. In DNA form, the CDR3 reads TGTGACAGCAGCTTTTTCGGCGAGACCGCCACAGATACGCAGTATTTT.

This clonotype was detected many times. The genes are TRBV28 and TRBJ1-5; D uncertain. V lost 5 bases, J lost 0 bases, and 11 bases lay in between. This CDR3 has 15 residues. Per the germline V gene, CDR1 is MDHEN and CDR2 is SYDVKM. In nucleotides, the CDR3 is TGTGCCAGCAGTCACACCCGATATAGCAATCAGCCCCAGCATTTT. Its protein is CASSHTRYSNQPQHF. Drawing the rest from reference TRBV28 and TRBJ1-5, the complete variable domain is DVKVTQSSRYLVKRTGEKVFLECVQDMDHENMFWYRQDPGLGLRLIYFSYDVKMKEKGDIPEGYSVSREKKERFSLILESASTNQTSMYLCASSHTRYSNQPQHFGDGTRLSIL.

This clonotype was seen repeatedly, ten times or more. The gene calls are TRBV20-1 and TRBJ2-1, with a tentative D call TRBD2 (5 bases). The CDR3 totals 15 residues. Germline CDR1 DFQATT, CDR2 SNEGSKA (reference sequence). V was clipped by 0 bases and J by 1 base, with 10 bases between them. The CDR3 nucleotides read TGCAGTGCTAGAGAGGGGAGTTCTTCCTACAATGAGCAGTTCTTC. Translating gives CSAREGSSSYNEQFF.

V and J are TRBV12-3 or TRBV12-4 and TRBJ2-5, with 13 positions matching TRBD2. With V trimmed by 5 bases and J by 5 bases, 11 bases remained unmatched. The CDR3 is 17 residues long. The DNA for the CDR3 is TGTGCCAGCAGTCGGACTAGCGGGAGATTGGTGTTGGAGACCCAGTACTTC. This sequence encodes CASSRTSGRLVLETQYF.

The sample holds many counts of this clonotype. The chain carries TRBV25-1 and TRBJ2-5; 8 bases line up with TRBD1. Germline V lookup: CDR1 MGHDK, CDR2 SYGVNS. The CDR3 is 17 residues long. V shed 0 bases, J shed 2 bases, and the junction held 8 bases outside the gene matches. CDR3 sequence (DNA): TGTGCCAGCAGTGAATACCGCGGACAGGGTAATCAAGAGACCCAGTACTTC. As protein: CASSEYRGQGNQETQYF.

The chain is built from TRBV6-5 and TRBJ2-1, with D unresolved. V was clipped by 1 base and J by 4 bases, with 17 bases between them. The CDR3 has 17 residues. CDR1 is MNHEY, CDR2 SVGAGI, per germline. CDR3 DNA: TGTGCCAGCAGTTACTTACCCAGACAAAATGTTTACAATGAGCAGTTCTTC. Its protein is CASSYLPRQNVYNEQFF.

This clonotype was counted ten times or more. The CDR3 nucleotides read TGCAGCGTGGGGAAGTTGTCAGGGTTATACAATGAGCAGTTCTTC. This encodes CSVGKLSGLYNEQFF. V usage is TRBV29-1 and J usage is TRBJ2-1; maybe TRBD1 (5 bases). This CDR3 contains 15 residues. CDR1 SQVTM and CDR2 ANQGSEA come from the germline V gene. The ends were cut back, 6 bases at V and 4 bases at J, with 19 bases in the middle.

This clonotype was seen many times. A read error is possible here, since a much larger clone lies one base away. The J gene is TRBJ1-1, the V gene TRBV29-1; D remains ambiguous. V lost 5 bases to trimming and J lost 3 bases, with 13 bases between them. The CDR3 loop spans 13 amino acids. The germline gives CDR1 SQVTM, CDR2 ANQGSEA. The CDR3: CSVRTWMDTEAFF. For the CDR3, the DNA is TGCAGCGTTCGCACATGGATGGACACTGAAGCTTTCTTT.

This clonotype was detected many times. The chain employs TRBV28 and TRBJ1-6, with unresolved D. With 3 bases removed from V and 9 bases from J, the gap between germline ends came to 6 bases. Per germline, CDR1 MDHEN and CDR2 SYDVKM. This CDR3 comprises 12 residues. This chain's CDR3 is CASSFITSPLHF. The CDR3 coding sequence is TGTGCCAGCAGTTTTATTACTTCACCCCTCCACTTT.